This T cell receptor beta chain derives from a study of CD4+ T cells in melanoma. A note on this clone: Its antigen is not identified.

Here immunoSEQ multiplex PCR was the method, and the copy in TCRdb shows in-frame clones only, minus some. The data show about 140,000 clones, 85% to 95% seen once. General study findings and limits: A reported correlation linked neoantigen-specific CD4+ T cells to CD8+, macrophage and B cell function. Reportedly, melanoma neoantigen-specific CD4+ T cells showed varied differentiation states.

This CDR3 has 15 amino acids. Trimming cost V 5 bases and J 8 bases, with 19 bases left between them. CDR1 is SEHNR, CDR2 FQNEAQ, per germline (reference sequence). V and J are TRBV7-9 and TRBJ2-1; maybe TRBD2 (5 bases). The clonotype was recovered from a human donor with melanoma. The CDR3 sequence is CASSPTRTLSDEQFF. CDR3 nucleotides: TGTGCCAGCAGCCCAACTAGGACCCTAAGCGATGAGCAGTTCTTC.